This T cell receptor beta chain emerged from a study of blood T cell repertoires in COVID-19. Overall study context: Acute-phase and convalescent COVID-19 samples originated in the United States, Italy and Spain.

Authors' processing steps: Amplification with reference gene primers provided the estimates of nucleated cell counts. Produced via immunoSEQ multiplex PCR; TCRdb's table is partial and in-frame only. V and J calls and clone size are as listed in that table; D and trimming were resolved from the DNA. The sample records 150,000 to 200,000 clones, roughly 84% being singletons. Germline V lookup: CDR1 SNHLY, CDR2 FYNNEI. Trimming took 6 bases from V and 0 from J, leaving 5 bases between them. CDR3 length equals 12 residues. In assigning cohorts, the study relied on participant-reported clinical history. This sequence was found in a man between 65 and 85 years old who had been exposed to COVID-19. The sample comprised PBMCs or T cells enriched from blood (not recorded which). The chain uses TRBV2 and TRBJ1-1; no clear D. CDR3 coding DNA: TGTGCCAGCAGCCTCCTGAACACTGAAGCTTTCTTT. Protein: CASSLLNTEAFF. The whole variable domain, filled in from reference TRBV2 and TRBJ1-1, reads EPEVTQTPSHQVTQMGQEVILRCVPISNHLYFYWYRQILGQKVEFLVSFYNNEISEKSEIFDDQFSVERPDGSNFTLKIRSTKLEDSAMYFCASSLLNTEAFFGQGTRLTVV.